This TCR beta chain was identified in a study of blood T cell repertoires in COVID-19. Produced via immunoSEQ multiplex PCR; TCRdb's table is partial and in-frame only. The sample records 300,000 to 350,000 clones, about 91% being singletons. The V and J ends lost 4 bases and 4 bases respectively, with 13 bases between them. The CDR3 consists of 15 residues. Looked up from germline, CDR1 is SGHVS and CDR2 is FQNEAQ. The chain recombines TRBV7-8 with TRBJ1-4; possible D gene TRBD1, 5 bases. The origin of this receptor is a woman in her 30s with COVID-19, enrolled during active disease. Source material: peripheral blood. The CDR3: CASSYERGINEKLFF. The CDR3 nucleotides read TGTGCCAGCAGCTACGAAAGGGGTATTAATGAAAAACTGTTTTTT.